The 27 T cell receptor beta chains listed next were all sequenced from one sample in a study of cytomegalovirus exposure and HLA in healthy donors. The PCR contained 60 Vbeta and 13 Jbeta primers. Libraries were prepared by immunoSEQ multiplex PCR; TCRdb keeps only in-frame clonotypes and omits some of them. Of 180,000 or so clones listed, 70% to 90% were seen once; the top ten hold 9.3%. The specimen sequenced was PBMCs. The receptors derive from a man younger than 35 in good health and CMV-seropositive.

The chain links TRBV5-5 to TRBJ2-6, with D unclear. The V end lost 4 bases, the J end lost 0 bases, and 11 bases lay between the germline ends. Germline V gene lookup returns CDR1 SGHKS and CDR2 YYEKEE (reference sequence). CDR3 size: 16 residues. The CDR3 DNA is TGTGCCAGCAGCCCTATTGAGTTCTCTGGGGCCAACGTCCTGACTTTC. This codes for CASSPIEFSGANVLTF. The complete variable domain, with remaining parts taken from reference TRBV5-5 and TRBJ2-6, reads DAGVTQSPTHLIKTRGQQVTLRCSPISGHKSVSWYQQVLGQGPQFIFQYYEKEERGRGNFPDRFSARQFPNYSSELNVNALLLGDSALYLCASSPIEFSGANVLTFGAGSRLTVL.

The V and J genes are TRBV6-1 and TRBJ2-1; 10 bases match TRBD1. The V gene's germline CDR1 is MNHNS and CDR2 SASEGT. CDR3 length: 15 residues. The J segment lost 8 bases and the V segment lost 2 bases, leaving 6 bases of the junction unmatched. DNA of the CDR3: TGTGCCAGCAGTGAACCGGGACAGGGGAGCTATGAGCAGTTCTTC. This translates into CASSEPGQGSYEQFF.

The CDR3 sequence is CASSPRMTGSGYTF. DNA for the CDR3: TGTGCCAGCAGCCCGCGAATGACAGGGAGTGGCTACACCTTC. This chain connects TRBV7-2 to TRBJ1-2, with TRBD1 matching over 7 bases. Germline-derived CDR1 and CDR2 are SGHTA and FQGNSA. This CDR3 has 14 amino acids. The junction had 10 bases not matched to a gene; V was cut back by 5 bases and J by 7 bases.

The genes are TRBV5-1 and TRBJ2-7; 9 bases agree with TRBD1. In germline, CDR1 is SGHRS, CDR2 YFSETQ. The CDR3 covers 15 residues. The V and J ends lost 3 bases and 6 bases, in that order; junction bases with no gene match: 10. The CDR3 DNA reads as TGCGCCAGCAGCTCGCAGACAGGGGGTTTTGGCGAGCAGTACTTC. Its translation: CASSSQTGGFGEQYF. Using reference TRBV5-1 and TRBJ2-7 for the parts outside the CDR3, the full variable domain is KAGVTQTPRYLIKTRGQQVTLSCSPISGHRSVSWYQQTPGQGLQFLFEYFSETQRNKGNFPGRFSGRQFSNSRSEMNVSTLELGDSALYLCASSSQTGGFGEQYFGPGTRLTVT.

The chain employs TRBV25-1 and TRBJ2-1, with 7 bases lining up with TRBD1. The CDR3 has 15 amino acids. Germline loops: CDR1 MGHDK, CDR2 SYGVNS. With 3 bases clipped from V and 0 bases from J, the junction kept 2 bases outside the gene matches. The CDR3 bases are TGTGCCAGCAGTGATCGACAGGGCTCCTACAATGAGCAGTTCTTC. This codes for CASSDRQGSYNEQFF.

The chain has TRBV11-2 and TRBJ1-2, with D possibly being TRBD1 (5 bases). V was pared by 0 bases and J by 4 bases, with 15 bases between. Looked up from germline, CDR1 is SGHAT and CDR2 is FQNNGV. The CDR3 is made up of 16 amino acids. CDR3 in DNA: TGTGCCAGCAGCTTAGATCTCAGGGCGGCTATCTATGGCTACACCTTC. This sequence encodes CASSLDLRAAIYGYTF.

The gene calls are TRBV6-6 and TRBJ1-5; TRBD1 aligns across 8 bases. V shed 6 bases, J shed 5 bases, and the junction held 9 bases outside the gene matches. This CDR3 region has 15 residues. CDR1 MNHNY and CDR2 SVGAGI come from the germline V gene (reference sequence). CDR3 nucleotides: TGTGCCAGCAGGAGTAAGGACAGGGATTATCAGCCCCAGCATTTT. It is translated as CASRSKDRDYQPQHF.

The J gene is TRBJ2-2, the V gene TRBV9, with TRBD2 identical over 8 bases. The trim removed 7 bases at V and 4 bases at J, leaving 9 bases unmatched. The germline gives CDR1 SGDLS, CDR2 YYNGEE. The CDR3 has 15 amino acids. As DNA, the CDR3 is TGTGCCAGCCAACCCCACGGGGGGGGCACCGGGGAGCTGTTTTTT. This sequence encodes CASQPHGGGTGELFF.

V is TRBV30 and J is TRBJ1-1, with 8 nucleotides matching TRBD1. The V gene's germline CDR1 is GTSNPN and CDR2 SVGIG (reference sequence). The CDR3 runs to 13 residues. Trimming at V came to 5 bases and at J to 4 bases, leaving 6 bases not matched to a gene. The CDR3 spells CAWEPTGGTEAFF. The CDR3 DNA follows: TGTGCCTGGGAACCTACAGGGGGCACTGAAGCTTTCTTT.

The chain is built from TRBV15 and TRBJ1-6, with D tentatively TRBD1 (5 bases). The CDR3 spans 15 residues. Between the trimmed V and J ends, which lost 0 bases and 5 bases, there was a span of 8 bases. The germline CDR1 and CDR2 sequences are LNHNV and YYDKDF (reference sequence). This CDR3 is CATSRETVNNSPLHF. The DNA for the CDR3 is TGTGCCACCAGCAGAGAGACAGTAAATAATTCACCCCTCCACTTT.

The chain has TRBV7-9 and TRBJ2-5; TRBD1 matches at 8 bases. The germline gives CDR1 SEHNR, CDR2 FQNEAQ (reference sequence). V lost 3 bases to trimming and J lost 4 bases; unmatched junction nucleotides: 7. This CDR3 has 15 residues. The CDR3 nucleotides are TGTGCCAGCAGCTTCCCCAGGACAGGGATAGAGACCCAGTACTTC. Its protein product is CASSFPRTGIETQYF.

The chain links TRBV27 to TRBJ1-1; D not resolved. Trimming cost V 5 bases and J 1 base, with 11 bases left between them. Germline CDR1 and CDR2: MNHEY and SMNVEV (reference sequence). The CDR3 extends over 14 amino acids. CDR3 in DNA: TGTGCCAGCAGTAAATGGGAGGGGAACACTGAAGCTTTCTTT. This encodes CASSKWEGNTEAFF.

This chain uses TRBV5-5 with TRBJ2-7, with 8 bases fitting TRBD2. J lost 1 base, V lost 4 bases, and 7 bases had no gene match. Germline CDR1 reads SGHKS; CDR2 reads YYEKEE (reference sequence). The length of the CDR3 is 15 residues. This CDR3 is CASSLTIAGSYEQYF. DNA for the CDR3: TGTGCCAGCAGCCTAACGATAGCGGGGTCCTACGAGCAGTACTTC.

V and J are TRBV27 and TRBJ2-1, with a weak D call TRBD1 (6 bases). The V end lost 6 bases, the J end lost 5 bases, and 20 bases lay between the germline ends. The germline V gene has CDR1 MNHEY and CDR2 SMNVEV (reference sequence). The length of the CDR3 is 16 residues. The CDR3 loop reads CASRPPYGGRDNEQFF. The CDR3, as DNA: TGTGCCAGCAGGCCCCCCTATGGGGGCCGCGACAATGAGCAGTTCTTC.

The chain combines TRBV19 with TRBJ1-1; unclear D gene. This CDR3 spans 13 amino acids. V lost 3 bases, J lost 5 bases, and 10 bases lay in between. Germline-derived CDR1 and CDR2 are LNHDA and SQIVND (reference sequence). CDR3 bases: TGTGCCAGTAGTATCGAAACCGGGACTGAAGCTTTCTTT. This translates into CASSIETGTEAFF. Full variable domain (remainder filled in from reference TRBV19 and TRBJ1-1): DGGITQSPKYLFRKEGQNVTLSCEQNLNHDAMYWYRQDPGQGLRLIYYSQIVNDFQKGDIAEGYSVSREKKESFPLTVTSAQKNPTAFYLCASSIETGTEAFFGQGTRLTVV.

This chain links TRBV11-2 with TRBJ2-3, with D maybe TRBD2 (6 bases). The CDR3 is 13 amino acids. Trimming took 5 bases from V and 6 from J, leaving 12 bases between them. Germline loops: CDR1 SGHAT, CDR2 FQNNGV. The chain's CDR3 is CASSPIGGDTQYF. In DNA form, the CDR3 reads TGTGCCAGCAGCCCTATTGGGGGGGATACGCAGTATTTT. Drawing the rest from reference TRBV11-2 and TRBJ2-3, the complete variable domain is EAGVAQSPRYKIIEKRQSVAFWCNPISGHATLYWYQQILGQGPKLLIQFQNNGVVDDSQLPKDRFSAERLKGVDSTLKIQPAKLEDSAVYLCASSPIGGDTQYFGPGTRLTVL.

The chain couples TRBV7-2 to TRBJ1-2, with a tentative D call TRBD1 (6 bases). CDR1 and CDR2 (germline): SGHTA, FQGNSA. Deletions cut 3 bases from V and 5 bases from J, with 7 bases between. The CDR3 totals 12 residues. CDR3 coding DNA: TGTGCCAGCAGCTTTGGACAGTATGGCTACACCTTC. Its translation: CASSFGQYGYTF. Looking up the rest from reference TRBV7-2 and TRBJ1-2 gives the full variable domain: GAGVSQSPSNKVTEKGKDVELRCDPISGHTALYWYRQSLGQGLEFLIYFQGNSAPDKSGLPSDRFSAERTGGSVSTLTIQRTQQEDSAVYLCASSFGQYGYTFGSGTRLTVV.

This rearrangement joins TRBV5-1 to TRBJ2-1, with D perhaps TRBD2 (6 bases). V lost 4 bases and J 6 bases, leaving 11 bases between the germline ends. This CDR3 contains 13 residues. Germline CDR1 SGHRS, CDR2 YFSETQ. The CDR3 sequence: CASSILEGNEQFF. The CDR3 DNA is TGCGCCAGCAGCATCCTGGAGGGCAATGAGCAGTTCTTC.

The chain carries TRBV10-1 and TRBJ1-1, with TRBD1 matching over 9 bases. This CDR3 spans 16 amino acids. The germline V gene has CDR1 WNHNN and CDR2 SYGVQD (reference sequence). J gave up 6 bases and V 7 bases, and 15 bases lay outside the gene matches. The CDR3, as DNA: TGCGCCAGCACCGAACCGCCGGGACAGGGAGAGTCTGAAGCTTTCTTT. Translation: CASTEPPGQGESEAFF.

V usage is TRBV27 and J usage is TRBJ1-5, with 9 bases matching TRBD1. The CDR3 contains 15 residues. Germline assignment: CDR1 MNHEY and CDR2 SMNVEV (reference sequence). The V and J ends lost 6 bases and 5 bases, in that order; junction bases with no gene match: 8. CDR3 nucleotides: TGTGCCAGCAGCCCCGGGACAGGGTCATATCAGCCCCAGCATTTT. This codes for CASSPGTGSYQPQHF.

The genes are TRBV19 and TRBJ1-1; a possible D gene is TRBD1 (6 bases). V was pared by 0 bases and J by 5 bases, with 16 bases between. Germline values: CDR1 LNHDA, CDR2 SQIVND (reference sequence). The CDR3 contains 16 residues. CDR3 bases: TGTGCCAGTAGTATAGATCGGGGGGGCCAAAGGACTGAAGCTTTCTTT. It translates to CASSIDRGGQRTEAFF.

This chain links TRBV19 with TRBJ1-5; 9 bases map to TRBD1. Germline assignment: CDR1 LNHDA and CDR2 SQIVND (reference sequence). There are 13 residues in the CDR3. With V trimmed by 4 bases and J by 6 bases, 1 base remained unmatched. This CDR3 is CASSTGQGQPQHF. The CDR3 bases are TGTGCCAGTAGTACGGGACAGGGTCAGCCCCAGCATTTT. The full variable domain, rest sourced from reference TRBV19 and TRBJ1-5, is DGGITQSPKYLFRKEGQNVTLSCEQNLNHDAMYWYRQDPGQGLRLIYYSQIVNDFQKGDIAEGYSVSREKKESFPLTVTSAQKNPTAFYLCASSTGQGQPQHFGDGTRLSIL.

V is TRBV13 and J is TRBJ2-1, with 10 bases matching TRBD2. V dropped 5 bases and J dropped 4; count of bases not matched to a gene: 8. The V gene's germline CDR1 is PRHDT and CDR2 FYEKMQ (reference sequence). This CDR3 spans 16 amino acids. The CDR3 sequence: CASSPYSGGPYNEQFF. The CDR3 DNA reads TGTGCCAGCAGCCCATATAGCGGGGGGCCGTACAATGAGCAGTTCTTC.

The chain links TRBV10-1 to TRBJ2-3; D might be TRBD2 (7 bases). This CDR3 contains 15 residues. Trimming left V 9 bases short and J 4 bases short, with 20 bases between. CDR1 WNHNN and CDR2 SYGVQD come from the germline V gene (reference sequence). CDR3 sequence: CASSRGGGLADTQYF. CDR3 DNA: TGCGCCAGTTCCCGTGGCGGGGGCTTGGCAGATACGCAGTATTTT.

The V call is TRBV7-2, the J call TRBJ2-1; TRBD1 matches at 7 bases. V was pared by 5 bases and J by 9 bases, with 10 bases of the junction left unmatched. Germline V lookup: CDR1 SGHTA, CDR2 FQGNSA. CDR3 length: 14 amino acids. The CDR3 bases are TGTGCCAGCAGCCCAAGGAGAACAGGGGTTGAGCAGTTCTTC. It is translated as CASSPRRTGVEQFF.

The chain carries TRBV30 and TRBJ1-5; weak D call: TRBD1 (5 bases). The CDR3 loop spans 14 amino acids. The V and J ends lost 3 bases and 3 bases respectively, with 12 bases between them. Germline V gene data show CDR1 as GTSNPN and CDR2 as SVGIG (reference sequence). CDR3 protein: CAWRGRGHNQPQHF. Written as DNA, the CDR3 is TGTGCCTGGAGGGGAAGGGGCCACAATCAGCCCCAGCATTTT.

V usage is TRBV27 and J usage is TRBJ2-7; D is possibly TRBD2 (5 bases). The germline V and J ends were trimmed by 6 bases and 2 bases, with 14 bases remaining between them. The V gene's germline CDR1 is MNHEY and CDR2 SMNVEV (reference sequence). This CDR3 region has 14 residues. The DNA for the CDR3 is TGTGCCAGCAGCCCCTTCGGGGAACCCTACGAGCAGTACTTC. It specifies CASSPFGEPYEQYF.